This T cell receptor (beta chain) was sequenced in a study of regulatory T cells in long-lasting Graves disease. V lost 2 bases, J lost 8 bases, and 17 bases lay in between. The CDR3 loop spans 15 amino acids. Germline V gene data show CDR1 as SGDLS and CDR2 as YYNGEE. Time point specified: newly diagnosed GD, antithyroid drugs for less than 3 months. PBMC-derived RNA was used for the TCR library. Per American Thyroid Association guidelines, Graves' disease was diagnosed. Staff took around 8.6 milliliters of peripheral blood and put it into EDTA tubes. Arm-PCR of CDR3 regions with iRepertoire HTBI primers generated TCR beta libraries. TCRdb ran MiXCR on the multiplex PCR reads and lists one entry per CDR3 protein. The sample lists about 470,000 distinct CDR3 sequences, under 15% occurring once. Comment on this clonotype: Its specificity is unknown.

The study, taken as a whole, reports: Newly diagnosed patients shared around 910 public clonotypes; persistent patients shared more than 2,500.

The same specimen was also included in a second study, on T cells in Graves' hyperthyroidism and ophthalmopathy. Per that paper: Model-based prediction identified ophthalmopathy a median around 6.5 months prior to its onset.

This sequence was found in a woman aged 25 to 39 with Graves disease. This chain links TRBV9 with TRBJ2-1, with a weak D call TRBD2 (10 bases). The sample was peripheral blood mononuclear cells (PBMCs), taken at new diagnosis, from a patient treated with antithyroid drugs. The CDR3 region is CASSVTSGDRDEQFF. The CDR3 coding sequence is TGTGCCAGCAGCGTCACTAGCGGGGACAGGGATGAGCAGTTCTTC.